The following is a T cell receptor beta chain sequence with its context. What it binds is unknown. The CDR3 totals 16 residues. This sample was included in a study of T cell responses to AZD1222 COVID-19 vaccine. Study-level results: Females outnumbered males among donors, who were mostly white British; clonal diversity was possibly underestimated.

Second-dose timings of about 4 or about 12 weeks were pooled. Sequencing was performed with immunoSEQ multiplex PCR; in TCRdb, only in-frame clones are kept and a portion is missing. Among some 200,000 clones listed, 88% were seen once. This chain links TRBV21-1 with TRBJ2-7. TRBV21-1 is a recognized pseudogene. This specimen was peripheral blood, taken 28 days after the second AZD1222 dose. This clonotype was sampled from an adult who received the AZD1222 COVID-19 vaccine. The CDR3 DNA sequence: TGTGCCAGCAGCAAAGCTAGTTATGGCAAGTCCTACGAGCAGTACTTC. It codes for CASSKASYGKSYEQYF.